The T cell receptor (beta chain) under discussion was sequenced for a study of T-cell reconstitution after alpha-beta-depleted transplantation in children. Broader study findings: The authors attributed T-cell counts and diversity one year after transplant mostly to newly produced T cells.

Comments on this clonotype: Its antigen is not known.

Deletions cut 7 bases from V and 5 bases from J, with 18 bases between. This CDR3 spans 15 amino acids. In germline, CDR1 is MNHEY, CDR2 SVGEGT. Unique molecular identifiers were built into the TCRbeta library. TCRdb called the PCR reads again in MiXCR, with one record for every CDR3 protein. The sample includes hundreds of thousands of distinct CDR3 sequences, around 13% of them seen just once. Here the sequenced sample was PBMCs, taken before TCRalphabeta/CD19-depleted stem cell transplant. The chain couples TRBV6-2 or TRBV6-3 to TRBJ2-1; D could derive from TRBD1 or TRBD2 (5 bases each). The receptor was derived from a girl aged 2-10 years with congenital amegakaryocytic thrombocytopenia, due to receive a stem cell transplant. The DNA of the CDR3 is TGTGCCAGCACCGATCCGGGACGGAAGAACAATGAGCAGTTCTTC. Amino acid sequence: CASTDPGRKNNEQFF.